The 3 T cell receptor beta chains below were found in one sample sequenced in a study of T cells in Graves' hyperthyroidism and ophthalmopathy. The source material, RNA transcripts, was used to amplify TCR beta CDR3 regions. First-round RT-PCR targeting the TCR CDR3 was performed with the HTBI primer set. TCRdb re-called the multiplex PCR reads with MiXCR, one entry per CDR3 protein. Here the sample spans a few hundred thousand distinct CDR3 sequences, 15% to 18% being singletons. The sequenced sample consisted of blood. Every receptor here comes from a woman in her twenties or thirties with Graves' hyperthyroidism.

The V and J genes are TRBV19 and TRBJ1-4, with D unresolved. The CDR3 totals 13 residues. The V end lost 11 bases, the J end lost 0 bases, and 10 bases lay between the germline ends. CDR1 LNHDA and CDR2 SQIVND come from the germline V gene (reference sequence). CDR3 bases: TGTGCCGCAGCCTCTGCAACTAATGAAAAACTGTTTTTT. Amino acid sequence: CAAASATNEKLFF.

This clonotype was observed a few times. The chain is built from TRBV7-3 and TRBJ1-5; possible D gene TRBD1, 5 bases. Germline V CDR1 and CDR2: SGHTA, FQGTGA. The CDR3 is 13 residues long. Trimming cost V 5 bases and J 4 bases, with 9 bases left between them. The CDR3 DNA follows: TGTGCCAGCAGCGAGGGGAGGAATCAGCCCCAGCATTTT. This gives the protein CASSEGRNQPQHF.

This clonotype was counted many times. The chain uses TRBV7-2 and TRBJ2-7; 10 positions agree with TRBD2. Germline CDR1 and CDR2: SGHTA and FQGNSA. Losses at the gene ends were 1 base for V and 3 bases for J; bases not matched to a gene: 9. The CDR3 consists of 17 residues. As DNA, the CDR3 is TGTGCCAGCAGCTTAGGACCCGCTAGCGGGAGTAACTACGAGCAGTACTTC. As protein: CASSLGPASGSNYEQYF.